What follows is one TCR beta chain and its context. Its antigen is not identified. This sample was taken from a study of OX40 agonist ivuxolimab in advanced cancers. Repertoires were generated with immunoSEQ multiplex PCR, while TCRdb's copy carries only in-frame clones and drops some. Of around 20,000 clones detected, roughly 70% appear once; the ten largest clones hold about 24%. General study results and limits: People who partly responded at 0.1-3.0 mg/kg had some of the least clonal expansion seen. The work left the antigen specificity of expanded peripheral T cells undetermined.

This clonotype was obtained from an adult with an advanced solid tumor such as melanoma, head and neck, liver or kidney cancer. Specimen: CD4+ or CD8+ T cells sorted from blood, collected in a trial of the OX40 agonist ivuxolimab.

CDR3 coding DNA: TGTGCCATCGGACAACTAGCGGGGGGTTACGAGCAGTACTTC. Translating it yields CAIGQLAGGYEQYF. The chain is built from TRBV10-3 and TRBJ2-7, with 12 positions matching TRBD2. The CDR3 totals 14 residues. Germline CDR1 reads ENHRY; CDR2 reads SYGVKD. The trim removed 8 bases at V and 4 bases at J, leaving 6 bases unmatched.